This TCR beta chain comes out of a study of blood T cell repertoires in COVID-19 (dated by TCRdb to between 2020 and 2021). Study-wide context: Collaborator samples came from the United States, Italy and Spain and covered acute and convalescent phases of COVID-19. The prospective study material was composed of cDNA or gDNA derived from T cells, B-cell-depleted T cells, or PBMCs. Deeply sampled blood TCRbeta repertoires from subjects exposed to, actively infected with, or recovered from COVID-19 were included in the dataset. The repertoires were made available in a free public database intended to serve as a resource for research on the immune response to SARS-CoV-2. The samples were drawn from two sources: the first 160 participants of the ongoing ImmuneRACE study, and some 1,300 subjects contributed by 6 global collaborators. Nearly every sample came with metadata listing a de-identified subject ID, COVID-19 status, age in years and sex. Where available, HLA class I and class II types were obtained from metadata supplied by the sample provider rather than from assay-based typing.

As concerns this clone: The specificity of this receptor is unknown. Nothing much larger sits one base from this clone, and base qualities are not available.

Collaborating institutions collected whole blood in K2EDTA tubes following their own protocols. For TCRbeta analysis, collaborators shipped samples as frozen whole blood, isolated PBMCs, or DNA extracted from either of those sample types. Overall study outcomes, separate from this receptor: The quantity of clinical and demographic metadata differed by source and by participant and was supplied without curation.

TCRbeta CDR3 regions were amplified from genomic DNA by means of the immunoSEQ Assay, a bias-controlled multiplex PCR. The original pipeline was this. The number of nucleated cells in each sample was estimated from the amplification of reference gene primers within the assay. To quantify the absolute abundance of each unique TCRbeta CDR3 rearrangement, sequence reads were collapsed and filtered. Productive Simpson clonality was computed per sample as the square root of Simpson's diversity index over productive rearrangements. TCRdb limited this immuneACCESS table to in-frame rearrangements with V and J called. A share of clones is missing; checked studies link under half to unresolved V genes, and the rest is unexplained. From that table come the V and J calls and clone size; the DNA was used to work out D and trimming. The sample has approximately 120,000 clones on record, more than 75% of them singletons. About 5.4% of the sample lies in the top ten.

The trim is 6 bases for V and 7 bases for J, with a gap of 16 bases between the germline ends. Taken from the germline V gene, the CDR1 and CDR2 loops are MDHEN and SYDVKM. Inclusive of the bounding cysteine and phenylalanine, the CDR3 is 14 residues long. Left in the record is the CDR3 DNA by itself, 42 bases read in frame from the first base. The source material was peripheral blood. This TCR was recovered from a human donor in a cohort sampled during active COVID-19. The V and J segments used are TRBV28 and TRBJ1-5, with an unclear D gene assignment. The DNA sequence reads TGTGCCAGCAGCCTAGTCGCGGGGATCCAGCCCCAGCATTTT. Protein translation: CASSLVAGIQPQHF.